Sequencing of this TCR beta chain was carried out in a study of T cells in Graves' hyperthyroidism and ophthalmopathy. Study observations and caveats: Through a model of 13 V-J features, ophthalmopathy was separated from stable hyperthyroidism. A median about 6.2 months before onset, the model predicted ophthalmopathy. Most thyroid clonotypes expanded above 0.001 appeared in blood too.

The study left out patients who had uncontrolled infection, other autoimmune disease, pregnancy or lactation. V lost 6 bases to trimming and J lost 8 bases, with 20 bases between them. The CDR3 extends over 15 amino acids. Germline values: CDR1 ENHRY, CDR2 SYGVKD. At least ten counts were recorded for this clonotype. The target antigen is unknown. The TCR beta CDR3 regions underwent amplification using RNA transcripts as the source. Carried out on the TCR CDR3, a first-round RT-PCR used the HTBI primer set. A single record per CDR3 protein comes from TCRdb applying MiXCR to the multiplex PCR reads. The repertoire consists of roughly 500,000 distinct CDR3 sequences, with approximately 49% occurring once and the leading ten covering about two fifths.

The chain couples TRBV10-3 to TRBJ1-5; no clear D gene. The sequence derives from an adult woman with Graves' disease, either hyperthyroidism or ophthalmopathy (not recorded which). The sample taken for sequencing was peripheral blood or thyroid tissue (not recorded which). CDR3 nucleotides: TGTGCCATCAGCGCTTCGCTGGAAGCAAGTGAGCCCCAGCATTTT. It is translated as CAISASLEASEPQHF.